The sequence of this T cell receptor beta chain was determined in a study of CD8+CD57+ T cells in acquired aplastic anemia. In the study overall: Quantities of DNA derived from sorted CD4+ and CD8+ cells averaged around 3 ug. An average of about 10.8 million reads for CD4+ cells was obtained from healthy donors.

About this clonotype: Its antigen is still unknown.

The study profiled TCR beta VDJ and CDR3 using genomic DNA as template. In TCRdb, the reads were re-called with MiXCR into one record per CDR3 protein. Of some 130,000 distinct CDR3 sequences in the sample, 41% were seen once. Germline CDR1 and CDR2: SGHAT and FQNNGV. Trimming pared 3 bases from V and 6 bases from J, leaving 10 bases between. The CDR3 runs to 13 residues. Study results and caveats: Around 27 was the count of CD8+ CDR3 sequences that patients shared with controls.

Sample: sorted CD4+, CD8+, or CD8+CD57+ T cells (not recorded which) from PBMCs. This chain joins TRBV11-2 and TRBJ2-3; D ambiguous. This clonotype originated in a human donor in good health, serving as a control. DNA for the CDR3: TGTGCCAGCAGCTTCTCGCTCGGCGATACGCAGTATTTT. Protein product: CASSFSLGDTQYF.